This TCR beta chain was sequenced in a study of Graves' ophthalmopathy and Graves' hyperthyroidism. The CDR3 is 14 amino acids. The germline V gene has CDR1 MNHEY and CDR2 SVGAGI. Trimming cost V 4 bases and J 8 bases; bases outside gene matches: 7. From RNA, the CDR3 regions of TCR beta chains were amplified and sequenced. The first round was an RT-PCR with HTBI primers, and the second round was a multiplex PCR. TCRdb fed the multiplex PCR reads into MiXCR, producing one record per CDR3 protein. The data show a few hundred thousand distinct CDR3 sequences, approximately 15% seen once. This clonotype was counted many times.

The V gene is TRBV6-5, the J gene TRBJ1-2, with 10 bases lining up with TRBD1. The source of this sequence is a woman between 18 and 29 years old with stable Graves' hyperthyroidism. What was sequenced was peripheral blood. CDR3 loop: CASSLTGGVQGYTF. The CDR3, as DNA: TGTGCCAGCAGTTTGACAGGGGGCGTACAAGGCTACACCTTC.